These 8 T cell receptor beta chains share one sample of origin, sequenced in a study of cytomegalovirus exposure and HLA in healthy donors. Method: immunoSEQ multiplex PCR; TCRdb's copy keeps in-frame clones and lacks some. The sample carries 80,000 to 100,000 clones, just over 90% recorded once. The sample consisted of PBMCs. These receptors all come from a man aged 30-40 years in good health and CMV-seronegative.

The rearrangement uses TRBV7-9 and TRBJ2-3; 12 bases agree with TRBD2. Unmatched junction bases numbered 7, after V lost 5 bases and J lost 4 bases. CDR3 size: 16 residues. Germline V CDR1 and CDR2: SEHNR, FQNEAQ (reference sequence). The CDR3 region has the DNA TGTGCCAGCAGCAACCTAGCGGGAGGGAGTGCAGATACGCAGTATTTT. Amino acid sequence: CASSNLAGGSADTQYF.

V and J are TRBV19 and TRBJ2-3, with TRBD1 matching 8 bases. The V and J ends lost 7 bases and 0 bases, in that order; junction bases with no gene match: 3. CDR3 length equals 14 residues. Germline-derived CDR1 and CDR2 are LNHDA and SQIVND (reference sequence). Written as DNA, the CDR3 is TGTGCCAGTAATGACAGGGGAAGCACAGATACGCAGTATTTT. Protein: CASNDRGSTDTQYF. Complete variable domain (other parts from reference TRBV19 and TRBJ2-3): DGGITQSPKYLFRKEGQNVTLSCEQNLNHDAMYWYRQDPGQGLRLIYYSQIVNDFQKGDIAEGYSVSREKKESFPLTVTSAQKNPTAFYLCASNDRGSTDTQYFGPGTRLTVL.

J is TRBJ1-4 and V is TRBV19, with a weak D call TRBD1 (6 bases). V lost 1 base, J lost 8 bases, and 8 bases lay in between. The germline V gene has CDR1 LNHDA and CDR2 SQIVND (reference sequence). This CDR3 has 13 amino acids. CDR3 loop: CASSIVRGEKLFF. The CDR3 DNA follows: TGTGCCAGTAGTATAGTAAGGGGGGAAAAACTGTTTTTT.

The rearrangement links TRBV27 to TRBJ2-5; TRBD1 aligns across 7 bases. The germline V gene has CDR1 MNHEY and CDR2 SMNVEV (reference sequence). The CDR3 totals 16 residues. Losses at the gene ends were 6 bases for V and 5 bases for J; bases not matched to a gene: 15. For the CDR3, the DNA is TGTGCCAGCAGCTACCAACCGACAGGGAGCAGGGAGACCCAGTACTTC. This translates into CASSYQPTGSRETQYF.

The J gene is TRBJ2-1, the V gene TRBV7-9, with D perhaps matching TRBD2 (6 bases). The CDR3 is 14 residues long. Germline V gene lookup returns CDR1 SEHNR and CDR2 FQNEAQ (reference sequence). V lost 1 base and J lost 7, with 11 bases in between. This CDR3 is CASSLVRLENEQFF. CDR3 in DNA: TGTGCCAGCAGCTTAGTCCGACTAGAGAATGAGCAGTTCTTC.

This clone showed up just once. The genes are TRBV9 and TRBJ2-7, with D unclear. Deletions cut 0 bases from V and 3 bases from J, with 7 bases between. Germline assignment: CDR1 SGDLS and CDR2 YYNGEE. The CDR3 spans 13 residues. CDR3 loop: CASSVASNYEQYF. As DNA, the CDR3 is TGTGCCAGCAGCGTAGCCAGTAACTACGAGCAGTACTTC.

The CDR3 sequence is CASSLRTGPDTQYF. For the CDR3, the DNA is TGTGCCAGCTCACTAAGGACAGGGCCGGATACGCAGTATTTT. This chain uses TRBV18 with TRBJ2-3, with 8 bases aligning to TRBD1. Looked up from germline, CDR1 is KGHSH and CDR2 is LQKENI. The J segment lost 6 bases and the V segment lost 4 bases, leaving 6 bases of the junction unmatched. The CDR3 is 14 residues long. The full variable domain, its missing parts supplied by reference TRBV18 and TRBJ2-3, is NAGVMQNPRHLVRRRGQEARLRCSPMKGHSHVYWYRQLPEEGLKFMVYLQKENIIDESGMPKERFSAEFPKEGPSILRIQQVVRGDSAAYFCASSLRTGPDTQYFGPGTRLTVL.

V and J are TRBV7-2 and TRBJ2-3; TRBD2 matches 8 bases. CDR1 is SGHTA and CDR2 is FQGNSA in the germline V gene. The J segment lost 0 bases and the V segment lost 2 bases, leaving 1 base of the junction unmatched. The CDR3 is made up of 15 amino acids. This chain's CDR3 is CASSLLAGSTDTQYF. The CDR3 DNA reads as TGTGCCAGCAGCTTATTAGCGGGAAGCACAGATACGCAGTATTTT.